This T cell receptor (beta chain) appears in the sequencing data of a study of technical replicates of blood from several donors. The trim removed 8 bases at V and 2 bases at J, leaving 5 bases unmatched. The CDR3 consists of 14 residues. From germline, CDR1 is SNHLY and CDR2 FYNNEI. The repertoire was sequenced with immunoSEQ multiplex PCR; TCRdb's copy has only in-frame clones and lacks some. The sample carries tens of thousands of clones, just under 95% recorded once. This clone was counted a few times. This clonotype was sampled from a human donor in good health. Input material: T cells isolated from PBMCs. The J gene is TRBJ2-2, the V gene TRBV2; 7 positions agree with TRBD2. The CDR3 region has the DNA TGTGCCAGCGTCGGCGGGAGAAACACCGGGGAGCTGTTTTTT. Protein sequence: CASVGGRNTGELFF.